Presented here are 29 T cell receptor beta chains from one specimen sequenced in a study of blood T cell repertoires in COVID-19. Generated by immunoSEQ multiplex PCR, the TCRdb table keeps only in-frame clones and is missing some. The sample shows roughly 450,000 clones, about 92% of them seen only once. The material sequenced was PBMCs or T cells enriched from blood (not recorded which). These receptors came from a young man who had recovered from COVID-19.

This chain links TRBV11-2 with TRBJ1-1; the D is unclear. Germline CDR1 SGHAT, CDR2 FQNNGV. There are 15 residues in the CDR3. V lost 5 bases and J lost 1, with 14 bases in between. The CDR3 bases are TGTGCCAGCAGCCCAACCCGGGGAGGGAACACTGAAGCTTTCTTT. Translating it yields CASSPTRGGNTEAFF. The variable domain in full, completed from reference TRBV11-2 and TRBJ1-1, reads EAGVAQSPRYKIIEKRQSVAFWCNPISGHATLYWYQQILGQGPKLLIQFQNNGVVDDSQLPKDRFSAERLKGVDSTLKIQPAKLEDSAVYLCASSPTRGGNTEAFFGQGTRLTVV.

This CDR3 is CAWDHERGLGGTGELFF. The CDR3, as DNA: TGTGCCTGGGACCACGAAAGGGGACTAGGAGGAACCGGGGAGCTGTTTTTT. This chain joins TRBV30 and TRBJ2-2, with 8 bases that match TRBD2. This CDR3 is built from 17 residues. The V gene's germline CDR1 is GTSNPN and CDR2 SVGIG (reference sequence). V lost 5 bases and J lost 5; bases outside the gene matches: 16.

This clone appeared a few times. DNA for the CDR3: TGTGCCAGCAGCTCCGGGACAGGAAAGGATGGCTACACCTTC. This encodes CASSSGTGKDGYTF. The V call is TRBV6-5, the J call TRBJ1-2, with 8 bases aligning to TRBD1. The CDR3 sequence is 14 residues long. The V and J ends lost 6 bases and 6 bases, in that order; junction bases with no gene match: 9. The V gene's germline CDR1 is MNHEY and CDR2 SVGAGI.

The CDR3 DNA reads TGTGCCAGCAGTCGTTCGGGACAGAGTAATCAGCCCCAGCATTTT. This gives the protein CASSRSGQSNQPQHF. The rearrangement joins TRBV28 to TRBJ1-5; the match to TRBD1 covers 7 bases. In germline, CDR1 is MDHEN, CDR2 SYDVKM. Trimming removed 5 bases from V and 4 bases from J; junction bases left unmatched: 8. This CDR3 spans 15 amino acids.

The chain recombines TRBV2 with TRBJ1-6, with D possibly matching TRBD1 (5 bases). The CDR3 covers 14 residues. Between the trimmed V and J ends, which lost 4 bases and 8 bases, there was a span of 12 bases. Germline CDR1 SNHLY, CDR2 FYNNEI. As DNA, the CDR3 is TGTGCCAGCAGTGGGGAGGGGACCTATTCACCCCTCCACTTT. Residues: CASSGEGTYSPLHF.

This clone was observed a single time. The CDR3 DNA follows: TGTGCCAGCAGCTTGGGGGGTATGAGCCCAAGGTGGGAGACCCAGTACTTC. It is translated as CASSLGGMSPRWETQYF. V usage is TRBV11-2 and J usage is TRBJ2-5; D perhaps matches TRBD2 (6 bases). Trimming stripped 3 bases from V and 5 bases from J, with 22 bases between. The CDR3 extends over 17 amino acids. The germline V gene encodes CDR1 SGHAT and CDR2 FQNNGV.

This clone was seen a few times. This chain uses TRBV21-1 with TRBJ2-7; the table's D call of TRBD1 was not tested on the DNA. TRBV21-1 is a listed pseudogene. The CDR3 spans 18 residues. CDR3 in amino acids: CASSKGPLTGTGTYEQYF. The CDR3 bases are TGTGCCAGCAGCAAAGGTCCATTAACCGGGACAGGGACTTATGAGCAGTACTTC.

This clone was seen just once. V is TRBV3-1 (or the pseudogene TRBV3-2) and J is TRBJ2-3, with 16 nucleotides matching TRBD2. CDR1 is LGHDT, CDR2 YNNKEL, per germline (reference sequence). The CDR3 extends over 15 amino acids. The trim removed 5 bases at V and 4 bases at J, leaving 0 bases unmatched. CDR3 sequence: CASSGTSGGADTQYF. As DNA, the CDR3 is TGTGCCAGCAGCGGGACTAGCGGGGGGGCAGATACGCAGTATTTT.

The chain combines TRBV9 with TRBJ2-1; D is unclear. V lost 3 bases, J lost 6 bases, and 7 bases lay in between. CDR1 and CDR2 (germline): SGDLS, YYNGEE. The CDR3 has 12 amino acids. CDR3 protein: CASSGQTNEQFF. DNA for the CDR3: TGTGCCAGCAGCGGACAAACCAATGAGCAGTTCTTC.

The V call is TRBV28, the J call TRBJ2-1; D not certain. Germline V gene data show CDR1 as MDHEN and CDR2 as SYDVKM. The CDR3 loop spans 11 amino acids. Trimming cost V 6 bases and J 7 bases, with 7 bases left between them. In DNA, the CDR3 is TGTGCCAGCAGCGTCAGGAATGAGCAGTTCTTC. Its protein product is CASSVRNEQFF.

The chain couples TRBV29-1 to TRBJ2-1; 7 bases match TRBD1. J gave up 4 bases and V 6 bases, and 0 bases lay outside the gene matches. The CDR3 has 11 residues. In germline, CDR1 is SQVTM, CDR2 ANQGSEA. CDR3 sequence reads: CSVTGYNEQFF. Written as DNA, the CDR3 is TGCAGCGTGACAGGGTACAATGAGCAGTTCTTC.

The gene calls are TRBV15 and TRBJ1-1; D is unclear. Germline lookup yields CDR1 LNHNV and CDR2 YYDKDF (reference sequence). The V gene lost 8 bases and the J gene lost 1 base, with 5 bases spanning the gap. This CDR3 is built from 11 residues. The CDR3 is CATAGNTEAFF. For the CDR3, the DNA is TGTGCCACCGCAGGGAACACTGAAGCTTTCTTT.

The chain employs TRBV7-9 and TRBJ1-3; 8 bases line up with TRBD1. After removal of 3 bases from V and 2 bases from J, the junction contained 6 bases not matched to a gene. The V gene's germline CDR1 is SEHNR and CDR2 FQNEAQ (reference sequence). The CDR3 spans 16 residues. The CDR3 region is CASSFQDRVTGNTIYF. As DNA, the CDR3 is TGTGCCAGCAGCTTTCAGGACAGGGTTACTGGAAACACCATATATTTT.

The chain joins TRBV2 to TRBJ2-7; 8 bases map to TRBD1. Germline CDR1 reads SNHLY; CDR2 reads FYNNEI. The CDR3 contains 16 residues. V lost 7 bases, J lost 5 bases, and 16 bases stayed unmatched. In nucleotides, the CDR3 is TGTGCCAGCACTGGGCAGGGGGCGTTTACTCTACACGAGCAGTACTTC. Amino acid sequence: CASTGQGAFTLHEQYF.

The chain's CDR3 is CASSLLQGAPTEAFF. In DNA, the CDR3 is TGTGCCAGCAGCTTACTTCAGGGGGCGCCCACTGAAGCTTTCTTT. The V gene is TRBV5-4, the J gene TRBJ1-1; the match to TRBD1 covers 8 bases. Germline CDR1 SGHNT, CDR2 YYREEE (reference sequence). V lost 2 bases to trimming and J lost 4 bases; unmatched junction nucleotides: 7. This CDR3 contains 15 residues.

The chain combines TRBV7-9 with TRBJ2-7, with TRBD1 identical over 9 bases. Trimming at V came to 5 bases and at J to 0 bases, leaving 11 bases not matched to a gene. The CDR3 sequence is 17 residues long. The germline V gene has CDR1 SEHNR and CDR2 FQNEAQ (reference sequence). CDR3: CASSPRTGETISYEQYF. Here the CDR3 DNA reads TGTGCCAGCAGCCCGAGGACAGGGGAAACTATCTCCTACGAGCAGTACTTC.

CDR3 nucleotide sequence: TGTGCCACCAGTGATTGGGGACAGGGGGGGGATGAGCAGTTCTTC. Translation: CATSDWGQGGDEQFF. The chain uses TRBV24-1 and TRBJ2-1; 11 positions agree with TRBD1. Looked up from germline, CDR1 is KGHDR and CDR2 is SFDVKD. This CDR3 comprises 15 residues. Germline trimming cut 2 bases from V and 8 bases from J; bases unmatched to any gene: 4.

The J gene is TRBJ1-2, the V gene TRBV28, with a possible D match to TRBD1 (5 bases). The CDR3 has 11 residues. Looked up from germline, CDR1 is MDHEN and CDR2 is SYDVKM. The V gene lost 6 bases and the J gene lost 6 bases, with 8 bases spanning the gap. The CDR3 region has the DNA TGTGCCAGCAGGGGGCTGGATGGCTACACCTTC. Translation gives CASRGLDGYTF.

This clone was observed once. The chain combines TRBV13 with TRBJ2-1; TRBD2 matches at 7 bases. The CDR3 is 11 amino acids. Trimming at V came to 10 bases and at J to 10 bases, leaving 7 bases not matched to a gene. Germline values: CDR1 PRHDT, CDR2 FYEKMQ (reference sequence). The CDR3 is CATRERGEQFF. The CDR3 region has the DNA TGTGCCACGCGGGAGAGGGGAGAGCAGTTCTTC.

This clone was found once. CDR3 protein: CSGLAGSNEQFF. CDR3 DNA: TGCAGCGGACTAGCGGGCTCCAATGAGCAGTTCTTC. The chain carries TRBV29-1 and TRBJ2-1; TRBD2 agrees at 10 bases. Unmatched junction bases numbered 3, after V lost 7 bases and J lost 6 bases. CDR3 length: 12 amino acids. From germline, CDR1 is SQVTM and CDR2 ANQGSEA.

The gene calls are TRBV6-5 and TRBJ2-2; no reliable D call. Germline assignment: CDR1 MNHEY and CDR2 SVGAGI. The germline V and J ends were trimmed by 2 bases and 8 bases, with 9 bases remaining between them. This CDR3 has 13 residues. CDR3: CASSYDILGELFF. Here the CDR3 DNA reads TGTGCCAGCAGTTACGATATCCTAGGGGAGCTGTTTTTT.

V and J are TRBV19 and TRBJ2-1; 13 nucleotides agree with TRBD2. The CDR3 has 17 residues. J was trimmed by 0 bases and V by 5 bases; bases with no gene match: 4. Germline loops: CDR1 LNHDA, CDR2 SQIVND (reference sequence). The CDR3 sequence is CASSQTSGRASYNEQFF. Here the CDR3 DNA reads TGTGCCAGTAGTCAAACTAGCGGGAGGGCCTCCTACAATGAGCAGTTCTTC.

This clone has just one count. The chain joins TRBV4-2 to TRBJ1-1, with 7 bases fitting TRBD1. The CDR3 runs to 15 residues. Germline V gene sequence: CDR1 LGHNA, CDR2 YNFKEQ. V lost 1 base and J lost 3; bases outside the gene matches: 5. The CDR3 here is CASSQGDRDDTEAFF. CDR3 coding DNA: TGTGCCAGCAGCCAAGGAGACAGGGATGACACTGAAGCTTTCTTT.

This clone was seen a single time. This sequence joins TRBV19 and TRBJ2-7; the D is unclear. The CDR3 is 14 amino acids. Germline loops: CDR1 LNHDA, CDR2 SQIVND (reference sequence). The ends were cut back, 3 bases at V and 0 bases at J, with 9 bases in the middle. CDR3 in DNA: TGTGCCAGTAGTATTACAGTGACCTCCTACGAGCAGTACTTC. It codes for CASSITVTSYEQYF.

In DNA, the CDR3 is TGTGCCAGCAGTTTACGACAGAACTACGAGCAGTACTTC. It codes for CASSLRQNYEQYF. The chain combines TRBV3-1 (or the pseudogene TRBV3-2) with TRBJ2-7; tentative D call: TRBD1 (5 bases). The CDR3 totals 13 residues. Trimming took 6 bases from V and 3 from J, leaving 12 bases between them. The germline V gene has CDR1 LGHDT and CDR2 YNNKEL (reference sequence).

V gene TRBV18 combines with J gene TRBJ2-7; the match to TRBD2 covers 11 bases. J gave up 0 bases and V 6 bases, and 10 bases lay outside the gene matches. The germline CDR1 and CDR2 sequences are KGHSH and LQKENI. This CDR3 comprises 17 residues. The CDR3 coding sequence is TGTGCCAGCTCCCCAGTGGGGCTAGCGGGAGGCTCCTACGAGCAGTACTTC. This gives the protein CASSPVGLAGGSYEQYF. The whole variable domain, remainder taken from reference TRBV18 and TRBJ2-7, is NAGVMQNPRHLVRRRGQEARLRCSPMKGHSHVYWYRQLPEEGLKFMVYLQKENIIDESGMPKERFSAEFPKEGPSILRIQQVVRGDSAAYFCASSPVGLAGGSYEQYFGPGTRLTVT.

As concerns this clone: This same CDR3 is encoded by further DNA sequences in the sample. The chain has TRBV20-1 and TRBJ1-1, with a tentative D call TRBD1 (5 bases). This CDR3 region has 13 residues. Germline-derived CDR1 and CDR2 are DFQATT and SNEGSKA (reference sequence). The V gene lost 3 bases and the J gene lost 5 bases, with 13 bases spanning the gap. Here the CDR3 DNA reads TGCAGTGCTAGTCGGCAGGGTGGTACTGAAGCTTTCTTT. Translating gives CSASRQGGTEAFF.

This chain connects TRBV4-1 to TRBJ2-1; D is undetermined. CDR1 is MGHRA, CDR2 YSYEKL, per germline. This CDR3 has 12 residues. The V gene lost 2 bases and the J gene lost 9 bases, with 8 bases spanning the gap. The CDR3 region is CASSQSWSEQFF. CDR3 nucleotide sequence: TGCGCCAGCAGCCAAAGCTGGAGTGAGCAGTTCTTC.

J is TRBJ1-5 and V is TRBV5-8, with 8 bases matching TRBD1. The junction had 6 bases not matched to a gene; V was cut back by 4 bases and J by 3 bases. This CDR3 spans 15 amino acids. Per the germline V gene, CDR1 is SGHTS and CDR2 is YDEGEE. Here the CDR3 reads CASSQRQGNNQPQHF. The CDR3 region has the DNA TGTGCCAGCAGCCAACGACAGGGGAACAATCAGCCCCAGCATTTT. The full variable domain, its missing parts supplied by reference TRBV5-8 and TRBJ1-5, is EAGVTQSPTHLIKTRGQQATLRCSPISGHTSVYWYQQALGLGLQFLLWYDEGEERNRGNFPPRFSGRQFPNYSSELNVNALELEDSALYLCASSQRQGNNQPQHFGDGTRLSIL.